This TCR beta chain came from a study of blood T cell repertoires in COVID-19. Study details: Acute and convalescent COVID-19 samples came from the United States, Italy and Spain.

In its sample, this clone was seen a few times. How the authors handled the data: Amplification with reference gene primers provided the estimates of nucleated cell counts. TCRdb's table, derived via immunoSEQ multiplex PCR, lists solely in-frame clones and lacks some. V and J calls and clone size come straight from that table; D and trimming were deduced from the DNA. The repertoire holds about 280,000 clones, with roughly 80% as singletons. The CDR3 is 15 residues long. The V segment lost 5 bases and the J segment 4 bases; nucleotides outside the gene matches: 8. Germline-derived CDR1 and CDR2 are LNHDA and SQIVND (reference sequence).

What was sequenced was PBMCs or T cells enriched from blood (not recorded which). This clonotype was obtained from a man aged 40-49 years who had been exposed to COVID-19. The chain couples TRBV19 to TRBJ2-1, with 7 positions matching TRBD2. CDR3 region: CASSPTGLRYNEQFF. The DNA of the CDR3 is TGTGCCAGTAGTCCCACGGGACTAAGATACAATGAGCAGTTCTTC.